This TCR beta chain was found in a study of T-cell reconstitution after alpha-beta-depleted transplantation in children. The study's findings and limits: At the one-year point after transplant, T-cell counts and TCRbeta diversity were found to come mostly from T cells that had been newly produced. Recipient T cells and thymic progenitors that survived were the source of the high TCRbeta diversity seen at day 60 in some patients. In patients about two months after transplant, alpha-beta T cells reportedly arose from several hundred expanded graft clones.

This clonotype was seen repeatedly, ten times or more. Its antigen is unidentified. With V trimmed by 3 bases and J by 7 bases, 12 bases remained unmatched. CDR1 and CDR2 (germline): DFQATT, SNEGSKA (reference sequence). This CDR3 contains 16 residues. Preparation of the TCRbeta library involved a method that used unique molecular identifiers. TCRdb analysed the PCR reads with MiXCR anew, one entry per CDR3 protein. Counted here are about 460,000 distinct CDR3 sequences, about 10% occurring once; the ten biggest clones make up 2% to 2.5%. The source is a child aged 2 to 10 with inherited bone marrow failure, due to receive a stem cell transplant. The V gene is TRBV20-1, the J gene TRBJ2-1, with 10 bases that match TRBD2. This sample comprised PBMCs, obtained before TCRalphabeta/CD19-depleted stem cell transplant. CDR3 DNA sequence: TGCAGTGCTAGTTTTTGGGCAAGCGGGAGGGGAAATGAGCAGTTCTTC. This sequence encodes CSASFWASGRGNEQFF.